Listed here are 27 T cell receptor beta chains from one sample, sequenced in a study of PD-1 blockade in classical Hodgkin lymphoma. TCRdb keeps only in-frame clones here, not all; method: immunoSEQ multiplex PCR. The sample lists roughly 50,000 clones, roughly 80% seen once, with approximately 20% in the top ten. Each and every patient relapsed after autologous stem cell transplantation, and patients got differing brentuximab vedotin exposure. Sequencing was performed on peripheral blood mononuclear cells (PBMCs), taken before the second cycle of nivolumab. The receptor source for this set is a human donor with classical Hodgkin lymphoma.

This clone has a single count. The CDR3 sequence: CASSGGLGTYNEQFF. In nucleotides, the CDR3 is TGTGCCAGCAGCGGAGGACTTGGAACCTACAATGAGCAGTTCTTC. The chain recombines TRBV9 with TRBJ2-1; weak D call: TRBD2 (5 bases). CDR3 length: 15 amino acids. From germline, CDR1 is SGDLS and CDR2 YYNGEE. Trimming took off 3 bases at V and 2 bases at J, with 12 bases between the two ends.

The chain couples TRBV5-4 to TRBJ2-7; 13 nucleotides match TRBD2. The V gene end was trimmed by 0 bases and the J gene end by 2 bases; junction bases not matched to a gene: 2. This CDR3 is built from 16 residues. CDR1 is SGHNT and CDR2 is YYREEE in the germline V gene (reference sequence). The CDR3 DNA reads TGTGCCAGCAGCTTGGTAACTAGCGGGAGGGCCTACGAGCAGTACTTC. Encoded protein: CASSLVTSGRAYEQYF.

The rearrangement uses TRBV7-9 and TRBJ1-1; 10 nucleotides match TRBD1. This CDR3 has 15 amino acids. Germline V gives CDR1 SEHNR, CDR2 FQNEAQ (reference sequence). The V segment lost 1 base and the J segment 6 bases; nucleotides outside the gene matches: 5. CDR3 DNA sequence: TGTGCCAGCAGCTTAGGCGACAGGGGGCCGTCTGAAGCTTTCTTT. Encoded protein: CASSLGDRGPSEAFF. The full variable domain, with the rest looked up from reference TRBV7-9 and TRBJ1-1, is DTGVSQNPRHKITKRGQNVTFRCDPISEHNRLYWYRQTLGQGPEFLTYFQNEAQLEKSRLLSDRFSAERPKGSFSTLEIQRTEQGDSAMYLCASSLGDRGPSEAFFGQGTRLTVV.

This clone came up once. In nucleotides, the CDR3 is TGTGCCAGCAGCCCAACGGGGAGAGAGGCAGATACGCAGTATTTT. It encodes CASSPTGREADTQYF. The rearrangement uses TRBV7-3 and TRBJ2-3, with D possibly TRBD2 on 5 matching bases. Germline assignment: CDR1 SGHTA and CDR2 FQGTGA. The CDR3 is 15 residues long. V gave up 5 bases and J gave up 4 bases, with 16 bases separating them.

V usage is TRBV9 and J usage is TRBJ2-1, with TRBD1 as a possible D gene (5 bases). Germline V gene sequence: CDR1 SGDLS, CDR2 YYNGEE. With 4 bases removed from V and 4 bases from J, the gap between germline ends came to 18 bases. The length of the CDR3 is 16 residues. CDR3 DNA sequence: TGTGCCAGCAGCCCCCAGGGCCCCTATGCTTACAATGAGCAGTTCTTC. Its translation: CASSPQGPYAYNEQFF.

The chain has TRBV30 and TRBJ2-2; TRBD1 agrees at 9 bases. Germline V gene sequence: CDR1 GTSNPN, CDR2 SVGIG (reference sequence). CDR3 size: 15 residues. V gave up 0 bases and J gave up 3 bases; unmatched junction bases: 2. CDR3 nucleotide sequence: TGTGCCTGGAGTGTACAGGGGGCAGACACCGGGGAGCTGTTTTTT. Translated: CAWSVQGADTGELFF.

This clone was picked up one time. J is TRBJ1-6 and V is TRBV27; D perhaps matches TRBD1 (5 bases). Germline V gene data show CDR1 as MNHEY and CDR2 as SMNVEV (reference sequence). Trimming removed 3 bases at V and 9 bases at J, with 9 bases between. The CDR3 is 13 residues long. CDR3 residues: CASSFKGSSPLHF. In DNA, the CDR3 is TGTGCCAGCAGTTTTAAGGGGAGTTCACCCCTCCACTTT.

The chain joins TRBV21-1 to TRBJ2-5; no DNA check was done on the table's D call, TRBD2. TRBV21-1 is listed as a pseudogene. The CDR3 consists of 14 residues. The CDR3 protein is CASSDKGAGETQYF. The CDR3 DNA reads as TGTGCCAGCAGCGATAAGGGAGCCGGTGAGACCCAGTACTTC.

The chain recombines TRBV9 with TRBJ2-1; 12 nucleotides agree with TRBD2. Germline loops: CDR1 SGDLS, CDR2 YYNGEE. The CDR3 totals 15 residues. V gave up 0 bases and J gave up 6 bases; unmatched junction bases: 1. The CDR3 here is CASSVELAGGNEQFF. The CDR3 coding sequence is TGTGCCAGCAGCGTAGAACTAGCGGGGGGCAATGAGCAGTTCTTC. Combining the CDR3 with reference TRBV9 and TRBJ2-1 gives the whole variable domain DSGVTQTPKHLITATGQRVTLRCSPRSGDLSVYWYQQSLDQGLQFLIQYYNGEERAKGNILERFSAQQFPDLHSELNLSSLELGDSALYFCASSVELAGGNEQFFGPGTRLTVL.

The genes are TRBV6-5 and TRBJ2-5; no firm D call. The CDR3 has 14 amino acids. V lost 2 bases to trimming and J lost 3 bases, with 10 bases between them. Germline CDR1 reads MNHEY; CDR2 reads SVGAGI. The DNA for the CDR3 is TGTGCCAGCAGTTACAGCAGGCAGGAAGAGACCCAGTACTTC. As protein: CASSYSRQEETQYF.

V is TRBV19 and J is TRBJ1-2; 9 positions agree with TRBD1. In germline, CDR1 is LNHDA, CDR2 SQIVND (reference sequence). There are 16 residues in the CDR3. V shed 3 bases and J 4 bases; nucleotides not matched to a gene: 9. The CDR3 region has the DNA TGTGCCAGTAGTATGCGTCCCGGGACAGGGAGCTATGGCTACACCTTC. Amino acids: CASSMRPGTGSYGYTF.

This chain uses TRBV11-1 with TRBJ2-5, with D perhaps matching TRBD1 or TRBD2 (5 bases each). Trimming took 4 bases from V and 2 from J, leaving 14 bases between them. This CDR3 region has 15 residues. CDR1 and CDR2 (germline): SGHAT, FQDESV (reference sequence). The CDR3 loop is CASSSEAGRQETQYF. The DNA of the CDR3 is TGTGCCAGCAGCTCGGAGGCAGGGCGGCAAGAGACCCAGTACTTC. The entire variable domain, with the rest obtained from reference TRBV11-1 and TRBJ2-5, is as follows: EAEVAQSPRYKITEKSQAVAFWCDPISGHATLYWYRQILGQGPELLVQFQDESVVDDSQLPKDRFSAERLKGVDSTLKIQPAELGDSAMYLCASSSEAGRQETQYFGPGTRLLVL.

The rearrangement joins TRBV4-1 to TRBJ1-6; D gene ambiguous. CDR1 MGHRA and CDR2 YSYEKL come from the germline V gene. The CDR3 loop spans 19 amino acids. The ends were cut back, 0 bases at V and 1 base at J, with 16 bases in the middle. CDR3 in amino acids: CASSQDRSPSVSYNSPLHF. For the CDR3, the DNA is TGCGCCAGCAGCCAAGATCGGTCACCATCGGTATCCTATAATTCACCCCTCCACTTT.

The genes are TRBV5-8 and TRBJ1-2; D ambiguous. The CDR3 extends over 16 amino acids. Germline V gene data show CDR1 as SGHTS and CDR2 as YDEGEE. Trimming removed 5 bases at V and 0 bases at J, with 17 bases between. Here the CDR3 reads CASSLRLTPTNYGYTF. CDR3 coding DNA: TGTGCCAGCAGTCTAAGATTGACACCAACTAACTATGGCTACACCTTC.

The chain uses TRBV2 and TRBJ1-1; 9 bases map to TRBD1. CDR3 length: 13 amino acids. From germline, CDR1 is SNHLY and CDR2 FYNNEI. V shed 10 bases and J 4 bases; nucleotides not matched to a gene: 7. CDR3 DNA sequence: TGTGCCAACGATGACAGGGGGAGCACTGAAGCTTTCTTT. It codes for CANDDRGSTEAFF. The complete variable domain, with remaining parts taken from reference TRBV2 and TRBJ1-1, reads EPEVTQTPSHQVTQMGQEVILRCVPISNHLYFYWYRQILGQKVEFLVSFYNNEISEKSEIFDDQFSVERPDGSNFTLKIRSTKLEDSAMYFCANDDRGSTEAFFGQGTRLTVV.

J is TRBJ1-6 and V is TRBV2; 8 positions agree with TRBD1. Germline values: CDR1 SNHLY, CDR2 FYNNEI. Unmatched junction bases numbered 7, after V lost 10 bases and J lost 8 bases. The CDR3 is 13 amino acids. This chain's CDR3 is CAKRQGLHSPLHF. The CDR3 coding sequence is TGTGCCAAACGACAGGGGTTACATTCACCCCTCCACTTT.

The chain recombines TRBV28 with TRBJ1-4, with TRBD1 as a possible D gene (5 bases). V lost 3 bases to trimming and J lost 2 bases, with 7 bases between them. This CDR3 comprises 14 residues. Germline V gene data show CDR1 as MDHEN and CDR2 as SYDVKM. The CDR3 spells CASSFGGTNEKLFF. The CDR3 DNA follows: TGTGCCAGCAGTTTCGGGGGGACTAATGAAAAACTGTTTTTT.

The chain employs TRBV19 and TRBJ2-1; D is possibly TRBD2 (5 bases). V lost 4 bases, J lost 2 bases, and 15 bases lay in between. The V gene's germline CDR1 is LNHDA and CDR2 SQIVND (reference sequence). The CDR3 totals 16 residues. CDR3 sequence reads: CASSRSSQFPYNEQFF. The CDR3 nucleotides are TGTGCCAGTAGTAGATCTAGCCAATTCCCCTACAATGAGCAGTTCTTC. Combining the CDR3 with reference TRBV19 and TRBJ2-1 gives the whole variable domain DGGITQSPKYLFRKEGQNVTLSCEQNLNHDAMYWYRQDPGQGLRLIYYSQIVNDFQKGDIAEGYSVSREKKESFPLTVTSAQKNPTAFYLCASSRSSQFPYNEQFFGPGTRLTVL.

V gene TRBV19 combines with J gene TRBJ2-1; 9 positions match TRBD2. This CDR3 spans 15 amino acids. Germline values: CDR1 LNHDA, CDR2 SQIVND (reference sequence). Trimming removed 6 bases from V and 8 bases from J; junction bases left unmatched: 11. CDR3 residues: CASSKLAGVGDEQFF. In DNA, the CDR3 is TGTGCCAGTAGCAAGTTAGCGGGAGTAGGCGATGAGCAGTTCTTC. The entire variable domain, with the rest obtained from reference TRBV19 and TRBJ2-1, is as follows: DGGITQSPKYLFRKEGQNVTLSCEQNLNHDAMYWYRQDPGQGLRLIYYSQIVNDFQKGDIAEGYSVSREKKESFPLTVTSAQKNPTAFYLCASSKLAGVGDEQFFGPGTRLTVL.

The CDR3 loop reads CASSLRGAGTDTQYF. The CDR3 DNA sequence: TGTGCCAGCAGCTTAAGGGGGGCCGGCACAGATACGCAGTATTTT. The chain employs TRBV7-2 and TRBJ2-3; D could derive from TRBD1 or TRBD2 (6 bases each). CDR3 length: 15 amino acids. Looked up from germline, CDR1 is SGHTA and CDR2 is FQGNSA. V shed 2 bases and J shed 1 base, with 10 bases lying between them.

The CDR3 here is CASSLLGGDYGYTF. The CDR3 region has the DNA TGCGCCAGCAGCTTGCTGGGTGGGGACTATGGCTACACCTTC. V and J are TRBV5-1 and TRBJ1-2; D is unresolved. The V gene's germline CDR1 is SGHRS and CDR2 YFSETQ. Trimming removed 1 base at V and 3 bases at J, with 10 bases between. The CDR3 extends over 14 amino acids.

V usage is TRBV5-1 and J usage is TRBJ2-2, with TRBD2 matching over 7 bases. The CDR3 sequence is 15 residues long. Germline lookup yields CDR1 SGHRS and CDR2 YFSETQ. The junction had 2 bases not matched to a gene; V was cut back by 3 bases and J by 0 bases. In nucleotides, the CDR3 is TGCGCCAGCAGCTGGGAGGGATCGAACACCGGGGAGCTGTTTTTT. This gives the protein CASSWEGSNTGELFF.

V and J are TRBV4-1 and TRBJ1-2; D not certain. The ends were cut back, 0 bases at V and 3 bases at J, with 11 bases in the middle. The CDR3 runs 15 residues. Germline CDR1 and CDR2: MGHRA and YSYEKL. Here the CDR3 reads CASSQDRQRDYGYTF. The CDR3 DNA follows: TGCGCCAGCAGCCAAGATCGTCAGAGGGACTATGGCTACACCTTC.

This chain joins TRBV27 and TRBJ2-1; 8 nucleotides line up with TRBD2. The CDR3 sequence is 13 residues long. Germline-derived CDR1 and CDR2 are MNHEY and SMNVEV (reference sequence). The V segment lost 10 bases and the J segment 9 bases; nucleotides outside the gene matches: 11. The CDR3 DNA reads TGTGCCACCGGATATAGCGGGGTGAGTGAGCAGTTCTTC. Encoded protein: CATGYSGVSEQFF.

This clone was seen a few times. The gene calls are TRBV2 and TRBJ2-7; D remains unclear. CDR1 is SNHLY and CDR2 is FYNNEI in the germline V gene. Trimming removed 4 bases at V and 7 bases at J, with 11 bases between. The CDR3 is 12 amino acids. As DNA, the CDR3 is TGTGCCAGCAGTGGAGACGGGTGGGAGCAGTACTTC. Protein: CASSGDGWEQYF.

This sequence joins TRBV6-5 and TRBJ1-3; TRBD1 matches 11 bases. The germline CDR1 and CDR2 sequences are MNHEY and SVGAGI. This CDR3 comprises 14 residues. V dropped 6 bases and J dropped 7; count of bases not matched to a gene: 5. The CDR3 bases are TGTGCCAGCAGATGGGACAGGGGGGGGAACACCATATATTTT. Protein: CASRWDRGGNTIYF.

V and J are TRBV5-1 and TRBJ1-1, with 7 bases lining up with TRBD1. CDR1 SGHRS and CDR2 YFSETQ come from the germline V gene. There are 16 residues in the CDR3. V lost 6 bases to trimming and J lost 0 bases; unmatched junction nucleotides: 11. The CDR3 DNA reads TGCGCCAGCAAGACCGACAGGGCCATTATGAACACTGAAGCTTTCTTT. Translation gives CASKTDRAIMNTEAFF.